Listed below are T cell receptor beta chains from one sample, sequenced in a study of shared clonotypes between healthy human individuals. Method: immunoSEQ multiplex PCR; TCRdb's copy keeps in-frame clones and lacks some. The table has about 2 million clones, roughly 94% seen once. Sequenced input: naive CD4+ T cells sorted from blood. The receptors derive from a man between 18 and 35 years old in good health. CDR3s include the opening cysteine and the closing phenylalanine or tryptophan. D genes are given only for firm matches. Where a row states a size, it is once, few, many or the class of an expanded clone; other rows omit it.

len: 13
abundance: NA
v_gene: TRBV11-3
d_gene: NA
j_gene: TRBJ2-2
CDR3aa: CASSYENTGELFF
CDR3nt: TGTGCCAGCAGCTATGAGAACACCGGGGAGCTGTTTTTT

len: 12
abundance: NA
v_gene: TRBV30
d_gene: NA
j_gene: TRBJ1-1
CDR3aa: CAWSVGATEAFF
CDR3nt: TGTGCCTGGAGTGTGGGGGCCACTGAAGCTTTCTTT

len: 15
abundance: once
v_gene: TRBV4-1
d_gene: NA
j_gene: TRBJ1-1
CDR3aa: CASSQEGGRNTEAFF
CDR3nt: TGCGCCAGCAGCCAAGAGGGGGGGCGGAACACTGAAGCTTTCTTT

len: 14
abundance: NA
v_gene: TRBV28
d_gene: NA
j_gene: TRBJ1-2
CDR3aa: CASSLGQSNYGYTF
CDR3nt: TGTGCCAGCAGTTTAGGGCAGAGCAACTATGGCTACACCTTC

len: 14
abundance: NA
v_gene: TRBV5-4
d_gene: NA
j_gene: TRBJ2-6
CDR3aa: CASSLEGGANVLTF
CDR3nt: TGTGCCAGCAGCTTGGAGGGTGGGGCCAACGTCCTGACTTTC

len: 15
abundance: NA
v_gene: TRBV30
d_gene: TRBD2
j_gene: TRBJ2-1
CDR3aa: CAWSDGTSGSAEQFF
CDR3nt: TGTGCCTGGAGCGACGGGACTAGCGGGAGCGCGGAGCAGTTCTTC

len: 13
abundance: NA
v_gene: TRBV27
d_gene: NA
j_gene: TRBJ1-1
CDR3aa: CASSSYTYTEAFF
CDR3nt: TGTGCCAGCAGTTCCTACACCTACACTGAAGCTTTCTTT

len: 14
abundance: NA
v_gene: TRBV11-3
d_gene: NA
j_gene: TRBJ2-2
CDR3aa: CASSFGLNTGELFF
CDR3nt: TGTGCCAGCAGCTTTGGACTCAACACCGGGGAGCTGTTTTTT

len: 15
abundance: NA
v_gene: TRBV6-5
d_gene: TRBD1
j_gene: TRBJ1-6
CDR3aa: CASSYSGQRSSPLHF
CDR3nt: TGTGCCAGCAGTTACTCGGGACAGAGAAGTTCACCCCTCCACTTT

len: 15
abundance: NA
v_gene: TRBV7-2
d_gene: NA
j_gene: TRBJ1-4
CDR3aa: CASSLALGVGEKLFF
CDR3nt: TGTGCCAGCAGCTTAGCGCTCGGGGTTGGCGAAAAACTGTTTTTT

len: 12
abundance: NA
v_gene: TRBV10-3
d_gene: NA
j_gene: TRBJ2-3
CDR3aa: CAISGGPDTQYF
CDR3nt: TGTGCCATCAGCGGAGGCCCAGATACGCAGTATTTT

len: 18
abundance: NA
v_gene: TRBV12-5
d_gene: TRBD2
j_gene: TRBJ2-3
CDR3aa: CASGFRPLAGFSGSAQYF
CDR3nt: TGTGCTAGTGGTTTTCGGCCACTAGCGGGATTCTCAGGGTCGGCGCAGTATTTT

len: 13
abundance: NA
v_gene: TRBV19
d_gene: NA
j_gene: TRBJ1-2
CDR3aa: CASSETTDYGYTF
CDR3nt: TGTGCCAGTAGCGAGACCACGGACTATGGCTACACCTTC

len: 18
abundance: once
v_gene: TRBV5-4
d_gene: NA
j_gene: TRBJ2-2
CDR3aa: CASSTPKKGAGFTGELFF
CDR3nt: TGTGCCAGCAGCACTCCTAAAAAGGGTGCCGGGTTCACCGGGGAGCTGTTTTTT

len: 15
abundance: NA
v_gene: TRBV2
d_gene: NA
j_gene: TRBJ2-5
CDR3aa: CASSARGTSFETQYF
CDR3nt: TGTGCCAGCAGTGCTCGAGGGACTTCCTTTGAGACCCAGTACTTC

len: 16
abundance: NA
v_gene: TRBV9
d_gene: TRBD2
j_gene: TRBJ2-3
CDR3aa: CASSVAPSGGADTQYF
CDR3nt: TGTGCCAGCAGCGTAGCTCCCAGCGGGGGAGCAGATACGCAGTATTTT

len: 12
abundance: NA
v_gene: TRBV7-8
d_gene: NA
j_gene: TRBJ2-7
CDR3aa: CASSPLGAEQYF
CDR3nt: TGTGCCAGCAGCCCTTTGGGGGCCGAGCAGTACTTC